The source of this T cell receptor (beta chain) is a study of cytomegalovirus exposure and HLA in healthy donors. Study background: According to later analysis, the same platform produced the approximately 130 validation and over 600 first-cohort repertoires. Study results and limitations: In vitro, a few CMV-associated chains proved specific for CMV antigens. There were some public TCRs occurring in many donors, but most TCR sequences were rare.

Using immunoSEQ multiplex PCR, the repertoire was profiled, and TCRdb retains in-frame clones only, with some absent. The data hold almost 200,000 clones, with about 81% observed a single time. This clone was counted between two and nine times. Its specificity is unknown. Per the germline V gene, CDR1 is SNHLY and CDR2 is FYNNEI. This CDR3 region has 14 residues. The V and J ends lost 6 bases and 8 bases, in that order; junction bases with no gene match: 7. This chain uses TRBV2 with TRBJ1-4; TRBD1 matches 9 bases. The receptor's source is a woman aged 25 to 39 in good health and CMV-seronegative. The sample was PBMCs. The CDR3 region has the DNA TGTGCCAGCAGCACGGGACAGGGAGGAGAAAAACTGTTTTTT. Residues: CASSTGQGGEKLFF.